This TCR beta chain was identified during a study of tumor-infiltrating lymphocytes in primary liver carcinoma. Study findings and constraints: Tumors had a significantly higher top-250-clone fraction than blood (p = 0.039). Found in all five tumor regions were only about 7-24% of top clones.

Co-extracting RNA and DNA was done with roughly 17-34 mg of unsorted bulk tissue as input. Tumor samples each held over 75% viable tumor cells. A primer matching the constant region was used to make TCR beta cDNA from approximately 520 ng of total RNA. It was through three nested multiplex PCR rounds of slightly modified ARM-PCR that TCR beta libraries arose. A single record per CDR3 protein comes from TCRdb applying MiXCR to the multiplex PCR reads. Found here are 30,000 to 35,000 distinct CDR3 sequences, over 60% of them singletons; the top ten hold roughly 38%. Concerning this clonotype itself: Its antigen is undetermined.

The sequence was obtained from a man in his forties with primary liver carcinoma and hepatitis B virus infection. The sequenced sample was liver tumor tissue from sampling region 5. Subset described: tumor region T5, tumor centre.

CDR3: CASSLVRGPQETQYF. DNA of the CDR3: TGTGCCAGCAGCTTAGTTAGAGGACCTCAAGAGACCCAGTACTTC. The chain links TRBV11-2 to TRBJ2-5; D is undetermined. CDR1 and CDR2 from the germline V gene are SGHAT and FQNNGV. The CDR3 contains 15 residues. The V end was cut by 1 base, the J end by 2 bases, with 11 bases between.